A single TCR beta chain is shown here with its context. Which antigen it targets is not known. No quality values exist for individual bases; no much larger clone is one base distant. This entry comes from a study of cytomegalovirus exposure and HLA in healthy donors (dated by TCRdb to the late 2010s). About the study as a whole: An earlier analysis of roughly 570 of the donors reported under 300 Gb of sequence data and 117 million unique TCR beta sequences obtained from some 200 million T cells. An earlier analysis of around 540 of the donors applied high-throughput TCR beta sequencing to assess whether each TCR beta V gene segment acted as functional or pseudogenic. In a later analysis, previously published TCR beta repertoires from 600 to 850 donors were re-analyzed and high-resolution HLA genotyping was added so that TCR occurrence patterns could be studied. Donor age, sex, ethnicity and CMV serostatus were compiled alongside the repertoire data. Of the 300 to 500 genotyped donors, approximately 81% were placed in the genetic ancestry cluster associated with self-reported Caucasian donors. An early release that covered about 600 HLA-typed donors contained approximately 300 gigabases of sequencing data and roughly 84 million unique TCR sequences. The T cell repertoires of around 730 subjects were profiled by immunosequencing and related to cytomegalovirus serostatus. In addition to the first cohort of approximately 670 subjects, a separate validation cohort of under 150 different subjects was used. Because of strong linkage in the cohort, roughly 5 DR-DQ haplotypes were treated as single units for association and clustering. The study aimed to test whether signatures of past pathogen exposure could be identified by cataloging public T cell receptors. HLA typing included class I and class II loci at four-digit resolution. Every discovery cohort repertoire had been produced on one sequencing platform. Among roughly 400 genotyped donors of the cohort, an average of about 220,000 unique TCR beta nucleotide sequences was sequenced per donor, of which roughly 17% were non-productive. In the later analysis, no new phenotypic data were used to find candidate immune exposures; instead, reliance was placed on TCR beta sequences and their occurrence across donors. Typing coverage varied by locus: roughly 629-640 donors for A, B, C, DRB1 and DQB1; about 520 for DQA1; nearly 610 for DPA1; roughly 470 for DPB1. Genome-wide SNP genotypes for about three fifths of the 666 donors were used in a later genetic analysis, which treated that subset as a discovery cohort. The study combined high-throughput TCR immunosequencing, statistical association of individual TCRs with disease status, and machine learning to predict cytomegalovirus infection status. General study outcomes and caveats: Presence/absence analyses assumed roughly uniform sequencing depth across donors, an assumption that may not hold. Because counts were too low, 15 or so rarely observed V segments, including chromosome 9 orphons, were excluded from the earlier analysis of several hundred of the donors. A later genetic analysis reported fewer N-insertions in productive TCRs among donors in an Asian-associated ancestry cluster than the approximately 670-donor mean. Because some donors lacked HLA typing at each locus, the association tests relied only on the typed subset. Compared with equally common non-associated chains, HLA-associated TCR beta chains in a later analysis were more clonally expanded and had lower generation probabilities. Most TCR sequences were observed very rarely across donors, whereas some public TCRs were present in many individuals. In a later analysis, most CMV-associated TCR beta chains were found to appear HLA-restricted, with HLA associations seemingly driven largely by CMV exposure. Linkage disequilibrium might explain the correlated functional status among segregating V segments, but an unknown experimental factor could not be ruled out. The cohort was sequenced for TCR beta chains only, and without alpha or paired-chain data the features that could be detected were limited. Specific HLA alleles were associated with roughly 16,000 TCR beta sequences at a false discovery rate of 0.05 in a later analysis. When HLA alleles, especially DR and DQ, strongly co-occurred, TCR associations were difficult to assign to individual alleles. Because the 87-base-pair reads could not distinguish some IMGT-functional V segments, including TRBV6-2 and TRBV6-3, those segments were excluded. In a later analysis, TCR association rates were found to vary across HLA loci, with the most associated TCRs seen for DRB1 alleles and the fewest for HLA-C alleles. In vitro tests confirmed that three of the cytomegalovirus-associated TCR beta chains recognize cytomegalovirus antigens. A further reported finding was that TCR beta sequences accurately predicted the HLA-A and HLA-B alleles for most subjects in the first cohort. A cluster of highly shared sequence variants was judged likely to represent a technical artifact of the sequencing pipeline. A later genetic analysis associated a missense DCLRE1C variant with V-gene and J-gene trimming of TCR beta chains, and an independent cohort replicated the association. Several of the top co-occurrence clusters appeared to be linked to parvovirus B19, influenza, CMV and Epstein-Barr virus, according to a later analysis. Cytomegalovirus status was reported to be diagnosed by the classifier with high specificity and sensitivity in both the original and validation cohorts. In an earlier analysis of some 540 of the donors, most TCR beta V segments appeared in productive rearrangements about 87% or about 30% of the time, broadly matching IMGT annotations. A total of fewer than 200 TCR beta chains were listed by the study as associated with cytomegalovirus. The authors suggested that the approach could potentially be extended to other disease states and immunological phenotypes. Immune exposure information for the cohort was limited to CMV serostatus.

From its cysteine to its phenylalanine, the CDR3 spans 12 amino acids. The sequence is cut down to CDR3 DNA, 36 bases in frame from base 1. The junction carries 12 bases between V and J, which are trimmed by 5 bases and 7 bases respectively. CDR1 and CDR2 (SGHTA, FQGNSA) derive from the germline V gene. The cohort was made up of about 670 healthy bone marrow donors. All cohort members were sampled while nominally healthy, although unrecorded immune exposures were likely present. The donor was CMV seronegative and was included in the group of a few hundred seronegative cohort members. Every donor gave a peripheral blood sample, and the peripheral blood mononuclear cells from that sample were used for TCR beta sequencing. The Qiagen DNeasy Blood Extraction Kit was used to extract genomic DNA from the blood cell samples. Libraries were constructed by the immunoSEQ multiplex PCR assay. For the multiplex PCR, a mixture combining 60 forward primers for TCR Vbeta segments and 13 reverse primers for TCR Jbeta segments was used. Amplification of the CDR3 region of rearranged TCR beta genes was performed with a multiplex PCR assay on genomic DNA. On the Illumina HiSeq System, the amplified TCR beta libraries were sequenced as 87-base-pair reads. Per the source publication's procedure: Across the 670 or so repertoires, a later analysis counted some 80 million unique TCR beta chains, around 10 million of which were shared by at least two donors. Raw reads were error-corrected and collapsed into unique sequences with a nearest-neighbor algorithm that merged closely related sequences to remove PCR and sequencing errors. To assign V, D and J gene segments, CDR3 sequences were aligned to IMGT reference sequences. For a sequence to be retained, a match of at least six nucleotides to both a V gene segment and a J gene segment was required. Rearrangements were called productive when the CDR3 lacked stop codons and stayed in frame with V and J; all others were non-productive. Following IMGT convention, CDR3 was defined as the stretch from the second conserved V-encoded cysteine up to the conserved J-encoded phenylalanine. The earlier analysis of 587 of the donors excluded sequences that lacked an unambiguous match to a single V gene segment. In an earlier analysis of 587 of the donors, a V segment was called functional when productive rearrangements were above 56.7%, and segregating when the standard deviation between donors exceeded 5%. To diagnose cytomegalovirus status from the catalog of TCR beta chain sequences, a statistical classification framework was built. In a later analysis, V and J genes were assigned by comparing TCR nucleotide sequences against IMGT/GENE-DB human TR gene sequences. The TCRdist pipeline was used in a later analysis to assign CDR3 sequences and most-parsimonious VDJ recombination scenarios. A later analysis defined each TCR beta chain by its CDR3 amino acid sequence plus V-gene family, and excluded reads lacking a unique V-gene family. As a way to deal with suspected cross-contamination and a sequencing artifact, a later analysis dropped roughly 600 nucleotide sequences that were highly shared and had low generation probability. For each public chain, a later analysis derived a clonal expansion index from normalized ranks of inferred template counts within each repertoire. Generation probabilities in a later analysis came from a VDJ recombination model fitted to out-of-frame rearrangements, and those results were checked against IGoR. Hypergeometric tests were used in a later analysis to score TCR-TCR, TCR-HLA and TCR-CMV co-occurrence, with a repertoire-size bias correction applied to the TCR pairs. False discovery rates were estimated in a later analysis by permuting HLA or CMV assignments 20 times. In a later analysis, co-occurring TCRs were grouped using DBSCAN, with TCRdist sequence similarity added in when clustering inside HLA-allele-positive subsets. Repertoires with fewer than 30,000 or more than 120,000 public chains were left out of co-occurrence clustering, as were about 5 repertoires with anomalous nucleotide sharing. In TCRdb, the immuneACCESS table is reduced to in-frame sequences with V and J assigned. These tables do not hold every clone; where another copy was compared, an unresolved V gene accounts for under half, and the others remain unexplained. That table supplies the V and J calls and clone size; D and trimming were determined from the DNA. For this sample there are roughly 160,000 clones; 75% appear just once. The ten largest make up around 2.6% of the sample.

The sequence was collected from a female donor in good health and CMV-seronegative. Sequencing used PBMCs. The chain is encoded by TRBV7-2 joined to TRBJ2-7, and perhaps TRBD2 as D gene, on 5 matching bases. CDR3 region: CASSPLGGEQYF. The sequenced DNA: TGTGCCAGCAGCCCCCTAGGCGGGGAGCAGTACTTC.